Detailed here is one T cell receptor (beta chain). What it recognizes is unknown. The CDR3 is 16 residues long. Germline V gene data show CDR1 as SGDLS and CDR2 as YYNGEE. V lost 2 bases and J lost 4; bases outside the gene matches: 7. Individuals who donated were healthy Caucasians from Russia aged about 6 to 90. This record comes from a study of blood T cells in healthy people across ages. General study points: It was held that diversity estimates obtained from one million T cells represented underestimates.

Sample-barcoded 5' priming and a J-beta primer mix drove a second PCR of about 7 to 12 cycles. A template-switch adaptor that had 12 random nucleotides put a tag on each cDNA molecule. Every sample gave at least 3 million paired-end reads containing CDR3. TCRdb called the 5' RACE reads again in MiXCR, with one record for every CDR3 protein. The repertoire has 700,000 or so distinct CDR3 sequences, 40% to 50% of them found once; the top ten carry around 30%. The receptor was derived from a man aged 80 or over in good health. The chain links TRBV9 to TRBJ2-3; TRBD2 matches 10 bases. Sequenced: blood. Here the CDR3 reads CASSVVAGGPADTQYF. The CDR3 bases are TGTGCCAGCAGCGTGGTAGCGGGGGGCCCGGCAGATACGCAGTATTTT.